This T cell receptor (beta chain) is from a study of response to subunit inactivated influenza vaccine. V lost 3 bases to trimming and J lost 2 bases; unmatched junction nucleotides: 10. The CDR3 loop spans 16 amino acids. Germline CDR1 and CDR2: SGHRS and YFSETQ. TCRdb itself ran the RT-PCR reads through MiXCR, one entry per CDR3 protein. The sample records some 550,000 distinct CDR3 sequences, roughly 25% being singletons. A further study also used this sample, focusing on T cells expressing NK-cell markers. From that paper: TCR beta libraries carry UMIs added by 5'RACE template switching. Most of the eight sequenced donors were HCMV-seropositive; one was seronegative. Several experiments employed an anti-gamma-delta TCR antibody to confine sorting to alpha-beta TCR T cells. Among CD8+ T cells from more than five donors, dominant NKG2C+ clonotypes accounted for 1.0-7.0%. Several donors showed these clonotypes also leading the CD3+CD56-NKG2C+ fraction.

Sample: CD4+ T cells sorted from PBMCs, taken roughly 13 days after vaccination. The sequence was collected from a man aged 45-65 years who received an inactivated influenza vaccine. The genes are TRBV5-1 and TRBJ2-5, with 7 bases that match TRBD2. The DNA of the CDR3 is TGCGCCAGCAGCTCGCAACGGGGGGTTTCGCAAGAGACCCAGTACTTC. Its translation: CASSSQRGVSQETQYF.